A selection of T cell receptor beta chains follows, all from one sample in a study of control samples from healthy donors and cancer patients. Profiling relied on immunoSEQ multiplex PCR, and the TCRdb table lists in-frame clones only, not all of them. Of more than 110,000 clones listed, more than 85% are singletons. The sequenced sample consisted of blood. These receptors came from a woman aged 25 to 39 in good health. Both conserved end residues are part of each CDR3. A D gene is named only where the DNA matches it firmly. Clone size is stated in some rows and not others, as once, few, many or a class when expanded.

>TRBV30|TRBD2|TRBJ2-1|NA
CAWRLLRTSGRAYNEQFF
TGTGCCTGGAGGTTACTGAGGACTAGCGGGAGGGCCTACAATGAGCAGTTCTTC
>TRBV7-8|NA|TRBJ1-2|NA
CASSLAREGDYGYTF
TGTGCCAGCAGCTTAGCGAGGGAGGGGGACTATGGCTACACCTTC
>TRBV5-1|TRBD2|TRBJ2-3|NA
CASSWGAGGPSDTQYF
TGCGCCAGCAGCTGGGGAGCGGGAGGGCCTTCAGATACGCAGTATTTT
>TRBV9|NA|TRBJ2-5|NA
CASSVEGTAKETQYF
TGTGCCAGCAGCGTAGAGGGGACGGCGAAAGAGACCCAGTACTTC
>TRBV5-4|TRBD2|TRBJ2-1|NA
CASSSNSGSSYNEQFF
TGTGCCAGCAGCTCAAATAGCGGGAGCTCCTACAATGAGCAGTTCTTC
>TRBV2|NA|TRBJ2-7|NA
CASSVEPYEQYF
TGTGCCAGCAGTGTTGAACCCTACGAGCAGTACTTC
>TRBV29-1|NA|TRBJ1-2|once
CSAPPLLKENGYTF
TGCAGCGCCCCTCCCCTGCTCAAGGAAAATGGCTACACCTTC
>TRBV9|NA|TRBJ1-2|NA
CASSVAGELYGYTF
TGTGCCAGCAGCGTAGCGGGGGAACTCTATGGCTACACCTTC
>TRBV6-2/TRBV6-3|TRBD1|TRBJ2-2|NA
CASSSGQIATGELFF
TGTGCCAGCAGTTCGGGACAGATCGCCACCGGGGAGCTGTTTTTT
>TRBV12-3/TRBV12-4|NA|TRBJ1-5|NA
CASTKQGIQPQHF
TGTGCCAGCACCAAACAGGGTATCCAGCCCCAGCATTTT
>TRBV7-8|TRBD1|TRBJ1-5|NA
CASSLTGGLDQPQHF
TGTGCCAGCAGCTTGACAGGGGGCTTAGATCAGCCCCAGCATTTT
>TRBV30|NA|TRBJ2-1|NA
CAWRPPRSVLFF
TGTGCCTGGAGGCCCCCCAGGAGCGTTCTGTTCTTC
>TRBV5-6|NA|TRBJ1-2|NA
CASSSKQVPYGYTF
TGTGCCAGCAGCTCGAAACAGGTACCCTATGGCTACACCTTC
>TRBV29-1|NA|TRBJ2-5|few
CSVYVLSSETQYF
TGCAGCGTCTATGTCTTATCATCAGAGACCCAGTACTTC
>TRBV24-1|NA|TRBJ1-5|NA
CATSDFPNNQPQHF
TGTGCCACCAGTGATTTTCCCAACAATCAGCCCCAGCATTTT
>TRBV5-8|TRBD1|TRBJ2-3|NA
CASSPGTDIRTDTQYF
TGTGCCAGCAGTCCCGGGACAGACATTCGCACAGATACGCAGTATTTT
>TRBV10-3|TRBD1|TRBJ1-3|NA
CAISDGTVRNTIYF
TGTGCCATCAGTGACGGGACAGTACGAAACACCATATATTTT
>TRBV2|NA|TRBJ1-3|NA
CASSETHSGNTIYF
TGTGCCAGCAGTGAAACGCACTCTGGAAACACCATATATTTT
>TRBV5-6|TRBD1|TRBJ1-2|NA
CASSLIQGRGNYGYTF
TGTGCCAGCAGCCTCATACAGGGGAGGGGTAACTATGGCTACACCTTC
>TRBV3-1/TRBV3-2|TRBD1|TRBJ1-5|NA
CASSQQTGSNQPQHF
TGTGCCAGCAGCCAACAGACAGGGAGCAATCAGCCCCAGCATTTT
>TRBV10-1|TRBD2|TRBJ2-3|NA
CASSDRPTSGTDTQYF
TGCGCCAGCAGTGACCGACCGACTAGCGGCACAGATACGCAGTATTTT
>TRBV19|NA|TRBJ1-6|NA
CASSRLDGTNSPLHF
TGTGCCAGTAGCAGATTAGACGGGACTAATTCACCCCTCCACTTT
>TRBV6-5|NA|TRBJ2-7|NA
CASSTGHIIYEQYF
TGTGCCAGCAGTACCGGACATATTATTTACGAGCAGTACTTC
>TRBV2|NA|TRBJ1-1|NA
CASVSLTVNTEAFF
TGTGCCAGCGTGAGCCTCACAGTGAACACTGAAGCTTTCTTT
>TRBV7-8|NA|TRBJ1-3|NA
CASSLRTEGNTIYF
TGTGCCAGCAGCTTAAGGACAGAAGGAAACACCATATATTTT
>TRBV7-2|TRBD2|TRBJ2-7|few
CASSLVLASGSYEQYF
TGTGCCAGCAGCTTAGTTCTGGCTAGCGGCTCCTACGAGCAGTACTTC
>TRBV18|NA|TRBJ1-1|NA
CASSDPPAEAFF
TGTGCCAGCTCAGATCCGCCGGCTGAAGCTTTCTTT
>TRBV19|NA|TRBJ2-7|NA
CASSDLTFSYEQYF
TGTGCCAGTAGTGACCTTACTTTCTCCTACGAGCAGTACTTC
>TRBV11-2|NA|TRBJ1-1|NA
CASSLGQGYTEAFF
TGTGCCAGCAGCTTAGGTCAGGGTTACACTGAAGCTTTCTTT
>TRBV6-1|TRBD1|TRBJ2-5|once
CASSEDRDQETQYF
TGTGCCAGCAGTGAGGACAGGGACCAAGAGACCCAGTACTTC
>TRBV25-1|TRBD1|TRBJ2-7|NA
CASSVGQGSPYEQYF
TGTGCCAGCAGTGTAGGACAGGGATCTCCCTACGAGCAGTACTTC
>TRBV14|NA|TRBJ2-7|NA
CASSQDETRSYF
TGTGCCAGCAGCCAAGACGAGACTCGGTCTTATTTC
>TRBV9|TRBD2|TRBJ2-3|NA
CASSVDGRRETDTQYF
TGTGCCAGCAGCGTAGACGGGAGGCGTGAGACAGATACGCAGTATTTT
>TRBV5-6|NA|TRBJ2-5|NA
CASSLAGPGGETQYF
TGTGCCAGCAGCTTGGCAGGACCAGGGGGGGAGACCCAGTACTTC
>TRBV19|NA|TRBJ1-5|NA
CASVESGTVWSNQPQHF
TGTGCCAGTGTCGAGTCGGGGACCGTTTGGAGCAATCAGCCCCAGCATTTT
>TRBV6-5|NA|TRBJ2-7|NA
CASSRSRDSEQYF
TGTGCCAGCAGCCGAAGCCGGGACTCTGAGCAGTACTTC
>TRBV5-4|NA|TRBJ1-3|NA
CASSLGSHSSGNTIYF
TGTGCCAGCAGCCTTGGGTCCCATAGCTCTGGAAACACCATATATTTT
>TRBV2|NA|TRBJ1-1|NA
CASSEGVVGGSSTEAFF
TGTGCCAGCAGTGAAGGGGTGGTCGGGGGGTCTAGCACTGAAGCTTTCTTT
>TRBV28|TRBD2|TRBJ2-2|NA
CASLSGATGELFF
TGTGCCAGCTTGAGCGGGGCCACCGGGGAGCTGTTTTTT
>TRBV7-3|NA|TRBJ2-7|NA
CASSQLGRDHEQYF
TGTGCCAGCAGCCAACTGGGCAGGGACCACGAGCAGTACTTC
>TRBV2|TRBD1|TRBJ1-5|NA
CASSAGTGGGSQPQHF
TGTGCCAGCAGTGCGGGCACAGGGGGCGGGAGTCAGCCCCAGCATTTT
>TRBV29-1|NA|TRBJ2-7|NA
CSVNPTGSVHEQYF
TGCAGCGTTAACCCGACAGGATCGGTCCACGAGCAGTACTTC